This T cell receptor (beta chain) was captured in a study of blood T cells in healthy people across ages. The V gene's germline CDR1 is SNHLY and CDR2 FYNNEI. This CDR3 is built from 15 residues. Combining a sample-barcoded 5' primer with a J-beta primer mix, a second PCR ran for roughly 7 to 11 cycles. MiXCR, applied by TCRdb to the 5' RACE reads, yields one record per CDR3 protein. The sample lists hundreds of thousands of distinct CDR3 sequences; approximately 65% were seen once. The chain is built from TRBV2 and TRBJ2-7; TRBD1 matches 11 bases. Near its end, the DNA agrees better with TRBJ2-5, so the J call may be wrong. The receptor was isolated from a man aged 30-40 years in good health. The sample taken for sequencing was blood. The CDR3 reads CASCGTGGVGETQYF. DNA for the CDR3: TGTGCCAGCTGTGGGACAGGGGGAGTAGGGGAGACCCAGTACTTC.